These 32 T cell receptor beta chains came from one sample sequenced in a study of technical replicates of blood from a handful of donors. Profiled with immunoSEQ multiplex PCR; TCRdb holds only in-frame clones, not every one. The sample consists of roughly 70,000 clones, roughly nine tenths of them appearing once. Sequenced: T cells isolated from PBMCs. The receptors come from a human donor in good health.

V and J are TRBV4-1 and TRBJ2-3, with 9 bases lining up with TRBD1. The J segment lost 8 bases and the V segment lost 1 base, leaving 7 bases of the junction unmatched. In germline, CDR1 is MGHRA, CDR2 YSYEKL. This CDR3 has 15 amino acids. The CDR3 sequence: CASSQAGTGLGTQYF. DNA of the CDR3: TGCGCCAGCAGCCAAGCCGGGACAGGGTTGGGTACGCAGTATTTT.

This chain links TRBV27 with TRBJ2-3; D might be TRBD1 (6 bases). This CDR3 is built from 15 residues. Germline values: CDR1 MNHEY, CDR2 SMNVEV (reference sequence). V lost 0 bases to trimming and J lost 2 bases, with 9 bases between them. In DNA form, the CDR3 reads TGTGCCAGCAGTTTATCCCAGGGGCACACAGATACGCAGTATTTT. It is translated as CASSLSQGHTDTQYF.

The gene calls are TRBV9 and TRBJ2-1; TRBD2 matches at 11 bases. The CDR3 covers 14 residues. Germline-derived CDR1 and CDR2 are SGDLS and YYNGEE. Trimming cost V 2 bases and J 7 bases; bases outside gene matches: 2. This chain's CDR3 is CASSVLAGGNEQFF. The CDR3 coding sequence is TGTGCCAGCAGCGTGCTAGCGGGAGGAAATGAGCAGTTCTTC.

This chain links TRBV4-1 with TRBJ2-1, with TRBD2 matching over 10 bases. The CDR3 consists of 16 residues. After removal of 2 bases from V and 7 bases from J, the junction contained 8 bases not matched to a gene. The germline V gene has CDR1 MGHRA and CDR2 YSYEKL. The CDR3 sequence is CASSQPGTSVENEQFF. The CDR3 DNA sequence: TGCGCCAGCAGCCAACCCGGGACTAGCGTTGAGAATGAGCAGTTCTTC.

V and J are TRBV5-4 and TRBJ1-2, with D unresolved. Trimming removed 4 bases at V and 7 bases at J, with 11 bases between. CDR1 and CDR2 (germline): SGHNT, YYREEE (reference sequence). The CDR3 is 12 amino acids. CDR3 residues: CASSLVQAGYTF. CDR3 DNA sequence: TGTGCCAGCAGCCTTGTCCAGGCTGGCTACACCTTC.

The V call is TRBV5-1, the J call TRBJ1-1, with 7 bases matching TRBD1. Trimming at V came to 2 bases and at J to 4 bases, leaving 5 bases not matched to a gene. Looked up from germline, CDR1 is SGHRS and CDR2 is YFSETQ. The CDR3 spans 14 residues. CDR3 in amino acids: CASSLKGASTEAFF. The CDR3 DNA follows: TGCGCCAGCAGCTTAAAGGGGGCCAGCACTGAAGCTTTCTTT.

This clone was seen more than once but under ten times. The V and J genes are TRBV6-6 and TRBJ1-2; D might be TRBD1 (6 bases). CDR3 length: 11 amino acids. Looked up from germline, CDR1 is MNHNY and CDR2 is SVGAGI (reference sequence). Trimming stripped 6 bases from V and 8 bases from J, with 10 bases between. CDR3 DNA sequence: TGTGCCAGCAGCTTCGACAGGGGCTACACCTTC. Amino acid sequence: CASSFDRGYTF.

The chain recombines TRBV7-9 with TRBJ2-7, with no clear D. CDR3 size: 13 residues. Germline assignment: CDR1 SEHNR and CDR2 FQNEAQ (reference sequence). Trimming took 3 bases from V and 3 from J, leaving 9 bases between them. The CDR3 coding sequence is TGTGCCAGCAGCTTTGTGGCCCACTACGAGCAGTACTTC. Its translation: CASSFVAHYEQYF.

V usage is TRBV7-2 and J usage is TRBJ2-1; 9 bases are a match to TRBD2. The CDR3 runs to 15 residues. J gave up 10 bases and V 1 base, and 8 bases lay outside the gene matches. Germline V gene sequence: CDR1 SGHTA, CDR2 FQGNSA. The CDR3: CASSLVASGVREQFF. The CDR3 coding sequence is TGTGCCAGCAGCTTAGTCGCTAGCGGGGTTCGGGAGCAGTTCTTC.

The chain joins TRBV11-2 to TRBJ2-2; 7 bases are a match to TRBD2. This CDR3 has 17 amino acids. With 4 bases clipped from V and 0 bases from J, the junction kept 8 bases outside the gene matches. Germline assignment: CDR1 SGHAT and CDR2 FQNNGV. CDR3 region: CASSWPSGGTNTGELFF. In nucleotides, the CDR3 is TGTGCCAGCAGCTGGCCTTCGGGGGGAACGAACACCGGGGAGCTGTTTTTT. The whole variable domain, filled in from reference TRBV11-2 and TRBJ2-2, reads EAGVAQSPRYKIIEKRQSVAFWCNPISGHATLYWYQQILGQGPKLLIQFQNNGVVDDSQLPKDRFSAERLKGVDSTLKIQPAKLEDSAVYLCASSWPSGGTNTGELFFGEGSRLTVL.

V and J are TRBV27 and TRBJ2-3; TRBD2 aligns across 11 bases. The CDR3 totals 16 residues. Losses at the gene ends were 5 bases for V and 2 bases for J; bases not matched to a gene: 6. Germline assignment: CDR1 MNHEY and CDR2 SMNVEV (reference sequence). The CDR3 DNA is TGTGCCAGCAGTCTCCTTAGCGGGAGGGCCACAGATACGCAGTATTTT. The encoded protein is CASSLLSGRATDTQYF.

The rearrangement uses TRBV27 and TRBJ1-2; TRBD1 is a possible D gene (6 bases). CDR3 length: 14 residues. The ends were cut back, 5 bases at V and 4 bases at J, with 14 bases in the middle. CDR1 is MNHEY, CDR2 SMNVEV, per germline (reference sequence). Here the CDR3 DNA reads TGTGCCAGCAGTCTGAGGGGGGGCAGCTATGGCTACACCTTC. It translates to CASSLRGGSYGYTF.

The rearrangement links TRBV5-1 to TRBJ2-7, with 9 bases that match TRBD2. In germline, CDR1 is SGHRS, CDR2 YFSETQ. The junction had 16 bases not matched to a gene; V was cut back by 7 bases and J by 5 bases. CDR3 length: 16 residues. The CDR3 protein is CASSRSFSGLAHEQYF. Written as DNA, the CDR3 is TGCGCCAGCTCTCGGTCCTTCTCGGGACTAGCCCACGAGCAGTACTTC.

The V gene is TRBV28, the J gene TRBJ2-7; perhaps TRBD2 as D (5 bases). The V and J ends lost 4 bases and 4 bases respectively, with 5 bases between them. Germline assignment: CDR1 MDHEN and CDR2 SYDVKM. The CDR3 totals 11 residues. The CDR3 nucleotides are TGTGCCAGCAGTTGGAGGTACGAGCAGTACTTC. Translation gives CASSWRYEQYF. Based on the CDR3 plus reference TRBV28 and TRBJ2-7, the full variable domain is DVKVTQSSRYLVKRTGEKVFLECVQDMDHENMFWYRQDPGLGLRLIYFSYDVKMKEKGDIPEGYSVSREKKERFSLILESASTNQTSMYLCASSWRYEQYFGPGTRLTVT.

The genes are TRBV5-1 and TRBJ2-1; possibly TRBD2 for D (6 bases). The V and J ends lost 4 bases and 4 bases respectively, with 15 bases between them. The CDR3 is 15 residues long. Per germline, CDR1 SGHRS and CDR2 YFSETQ. The CDR3 DNA is TGCGCCAGCAGCGCCCGACTAGGAGGGTACAATGAGCAGTTCTTC. Encoded protein: CASSARLGGYNEQFF.

This chain connects TRBV27 to TRBJ1-3; 7 positions match TRBD1. This CDR3 comprises 15 residues. Trimming removed 5 bases from V and 2 bases from J; junction bases left unmatched: 6. Germline CDR1 is MNHEY and CDR2 is SMNVEV (reference sequence). The CDR3 nucleotides are TGTGCCAGCAGTCCAGGGGGGTGGACTGGAAACACCATATATTTT. This sequence encodes CASSPGGWTGNTIYF.

The chain links TRBV27 to TRBJ2-2; unclear D gene. The CDR3 is made up of 13 amino acids. Germline V gives CDR1 MNHEY, CDR2 SMNVEV (reference sequence). V was pared by 3 bases and J by 2 bases, with 4 bases between. The CDR3: CASSFLNTGELFF. CDR3 bases: TGTGCCAGCAGTTTCCTTAACACCGGGGAGCTGTTTTTT.

The chain couples TRBV4-3 to TRBJ1-5; D possibly corresponds to TRBD1 (6 bases). This CDR3 contains 17 residues. Looked up from germline, CDR1 is LGHNA and CDR2 is YSLEER. The V and J ends lost 0 bases and 0 bases respectively, with 12 bases between them. Here the CDR3 reads CASSQELTGHSNQPQHF. Written as DNA, the CDR3 is TGCGCCAGCAGCCAAGAGCTGACAGGCCATAGCAATCAGCCCCAGCATTTT.

The chain joins TRBV4-3 to TRBJ2-2; perhaps TRBD1 as D (5 bases). V lost 4 bases and J lost 3, with 15 bases in between. Germline CDR1 and CDR2: LGHNA and YSLEER. The CDR3 is 16 amino acids. CDR3 bases: TGCGCCAGCAGCCTTTGGCAGGGCGGACACACCGGGGAGCTGTTTTTT. The encoded protein is CASSLWQGGHTGELFF.

The chain recombines TRBV4-3 with TRBJ2-3; the D is unclear. CDR1 is LGHNA and CDR2 is YSLEER in the germline V gene. V lost 2 bases to trimming and J lost 0 bases, with 9 bases between them. This CDR3 comprises 15 residues. The CDR3 here is CASSQTSKSTDTQYF. CDR3 nucleotide sequence: TGCGCCAGCAGCCAAACCTCTAAAAGCACAGATACGCAGTATTTT.

The chain joins TRBV28 to TRBJ2-3; 8 bases line up with TRBD2. There are 12 residues in the CDR3. Germline V gene sequence: CDR1 MDHEN, CDR2 SYDVKM. The CDR3 DNA reads TGTGCGAGCGGGGGAGGGACAGATACGCAGTATTTT. Its protein is CASGGGTDTQYF.

The chain has TRBV6-6 and TRBJ2-7; 12 bases match TRBD2. Germline V gives CDR1 MNHNY, CDR2 SVGAGI (reference sequence). The CDR3 has 15 amino acids. With V trimmed by 6 bases and J by 4 bases, 7 bases remained unmatched. For the CDR3, the DNA is TGTGCCAGCAGCTACCCGACTAGCGGGAGTTACGAGCAGTACTTC. Residues: CASSYPTSGSYEQYF.

The CDR3 sequence: CAITDGLSLYGYTF. In nucleotides, the CDR3 is TGTGCCATCACTGACGGACTCTCCCTCTATGGCTACACCTTC. The gene calls are TRBV10-3 and TRBJ1-2; no clear D. Germline CDR1 reads ENHRY; CDR2 reads SYGVKD. The CDR3 runs to 14 residues. V gave up 7 bases and J gave up 4 bases, with 16 bases separating them.

V and J are TRBV11-3 and TRBJ2-7; perhaps TRBD2 as D (6 bases). Germline CDR1 SGHNT, CDR2 YENEEA. Trimming took 1 base from V and 2 from J, leaving 12 bases between them. The CDR3 totals 15 residues. The CDR3 region is CASSLARTMPYEQYF. The DNA for the CDR3 is TGTGCCAGCAGCTTAGCCCGGACTATGCCCTACGAGCAGTACTTC.

CDR3 protein: CASSLIGRVDTQYF. Written as DNA, the CDR3 is TGTGCCAGCAGCTTAATCGGGAGGGTAGATACGCAGTATTTT. The rearrangement joins TRBV11-3 to TRBJ2-3, with TRBD2 identical over 8 bases. The germline gives CDR1 SGHNT, CDR2 YENEEA. V gave up 2 bases and J gave up 5 bases; unmatched junction bases: 3. The CDR3 spans 14 residues.

The chain combines TRBV9 with TRBJ2-1, with 9 nucleotides matching TRBD2. This CDR3 contains 15 residues. Looked up from germline, CDR1 is SGDLS and CDR2 is YYNGEE. J lost 5 bases, V lost 5 bases, and 8 bases had no gene match. The CDR3, as DNA: TGTGCCAGCAGGCCGGGACTAGCCTCAAACAATGAGCAGTTCTTC. Encoded protein: CASRPGLASNNEQFF.

Comments on this clone: The junction does not match germline at one end; this may be a read error. The chain combines TRBV5-6 with TRBJ2-7; TRBD2 might be the D (6 bases). This CDR3 is built from 16 residues. The germline V gene has CDR1 SGHDT and CDR2 YYEEEE. CDR3: CASSPPGSIFAYEQYF. The CDR3 nucleotides are TGTGCAAGCAGCCCTCCCGGGAGTATCTTTGCCTACGAGCAGTACTTC.

A single count supports this clone. V is TRBV25-1 and J is TRBJ2-3; the match to TRBD2 covers 8 bases. The length of the CDR3 is 15 residues. V trimming: 6 bases; J trimming: 2 bases; junction bases outside the gene matches: 7. Germline V gives CDR1 MGHDK, CDR2 SYGVNS. CDR3 nucleotides: TGTGCCAGCAGCATAGCGGGATCCCCCACAGATACGCAGTATTTT. Its translation is CASSIAGSPTDTQYF.

The chain carries TRBV7-6 and TRBJ1-1; D is ambiguous. Germline values: CDR1 SGHVS, CDR2 FNYEAQ. V lost 6 bases and J 7 bases, leaving 15 bases between the germline ends. The length of the CDR3 is 13 residues. CDR3: CASSFRFTHEAFF. The CDR3 DNA follows: TGTGCCAGCAGTTTCCGGTTCACCCATGAAGCTTTCTTT.

The J gene is TRBJ2-5, the V gene TRBV6-6; 8 nucleotides agree with TRBD1. Per the germline V gene, CDR1 is MNHNY and CDR2 is SVGAGI (reference sequence). CDR3 length: 14 residues. V was pared by 6 bases and J by 7 bases, with 10 bases of the junction left unmatched. CDR3 DNA: TGTGCCAGCAGCCAACAGGGGGGCCAGGGGACCCAGTACTTC. Translating it yields CASSQQGGQGTQYF.

This chain uses TRBV27 with TRBJ1-5; no clear D gene. Germline loops: CDR1 MNHEY, CDR2 SMNVEV (reference sequence). The CDR3 contains 14 residues. Trimming pared 4 bases from V and 2 bases from J, leaving 9 bases between. CDR3 region: CASSSDTGNQPQHF. The CDR3, as DNA: TGTGCCAGCAGTTCTGACACGGGCAATCAGCCCCAGCATTTT.

This chain connects TRBV7-2 to TRBJ2-7; 8 bases fit TRBD2. CDR1 SGHTA and CDR2 FQGNSA come from the germline V gene. The trim removed 5 bases at V and 3 bases at J, leaving 3 bases unmatched. CDR3 size: 13 residues. CDR3 DNA sequence: TGTGCCAGCAGCATTAGCGGGATCTACGAGCAGTACTTC. Protein sequence: CASSISGIYEQYF. Full variable domain (remainder filled in from reference TRBV7-2 and TRBJ2-7): GAGVSQSPSNKVTEKGKDVELRCDPISGHTALYWYRQSLGQGLEFLIYFQGNSAPDKSGLPSDRFSAERTGGSVSTLTIQRTQQEDSAVYLCASSISGIYEQYFGPGTRLTVT.